The T cell receptor beta chain described here comes from a study of CD8+CD57+ T cells in acquired aplastic anemia. Points from the study as a whole: Measurement in patients showed lower diversity in CD8+CD57+ cells than in total CD4+ and CD8+ pools.

CDR3 and TCR beta VDJ profiling relied on genomic DNA as the template. TCRdb called the reads again in MiXCR, with one record for every CDR3 protein. The sample records approximately 21,000 distinct CDR3 sequences, almost 40% being singletons. Patients included in sequencing had previously demonstrated CD8+CD57+ cell expansion by flow cytometry. This clonotype appeared many times. The antigen remains undetermined. J was trimmed by 1 base and V by 2 bases; bases with no gene match: 4. The germline CDR1 and CDR2 sequences are DFQATT and SNEGSKA (reference sequence). The CDR3 sequence is 15 residues long.

This TCR derives from a human donor with aplastic anemia. The source material was CD8+CD57+ T cells sorted from PBMCs. Sample subset: bead-enriched CD8+CD57+ effector memory T cells from SAA patients. The chain couples TRBV20-1 to TRBJ2-7; 11 bases agree with TRBD2. The CDR3 bases are TGCAGTGCTAGACTTAGACTAGCGGGATCCTACGAGCAGTACTTC. As protein: CSARLRLAGSYEQYF.